This T cell receptor (beta chain) was captured in a study of blood T cell repertoires in COVID-19. Study background: COVID-19 samples from acute and convalescent phases originated in the United States, Italy and Spain. The analysed material was cDNA or gDNA that came from T cells, B-cell-depleted T cells, or PBMCs.

The CDR3 extends over 12 amino acids. Germline CDR1 and CDR2: MDHEN and SYDVKM. V was clipped by 6 bases and J by 10 bases; unmatched bases: 7. The table lists this clone with a count of one. Original processing notes: Nucleated cell counts were estimated from reference gene primer amplification. Assay used: immunoSEQ multiplex PCR; TCRdb lists only in-frame clones, some missing. V and J calls and clone size come straight from that table; D and trimming were deduced from the DNA. The table lists 350,000 to 450,000 clones, 70% to 90% of them singletons, with 3% in the top ten. The specimen was peripheral blood. The rearrangement uses TRBV28 and TRBJ1-2; TRBD1 matches 8 bases. This TCR was sampled from a human donor in a cohort sampled during active COVID-19. The CDR3 here is CASRKTGVPYTF. The CDR3 coding sequence is TGTGCCAGCAGGAAGACAGGGGTGCCCTACACCTTC.